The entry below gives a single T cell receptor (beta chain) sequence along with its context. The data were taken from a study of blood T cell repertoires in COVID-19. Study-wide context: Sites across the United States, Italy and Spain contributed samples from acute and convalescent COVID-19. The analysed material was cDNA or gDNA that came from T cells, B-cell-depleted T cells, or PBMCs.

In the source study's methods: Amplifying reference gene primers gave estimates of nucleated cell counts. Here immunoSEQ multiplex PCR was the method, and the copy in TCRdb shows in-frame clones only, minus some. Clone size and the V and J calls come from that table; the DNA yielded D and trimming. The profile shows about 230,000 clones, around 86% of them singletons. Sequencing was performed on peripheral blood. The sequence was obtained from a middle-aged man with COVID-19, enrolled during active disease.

For the CDR3, the DNA is TGTGCCAGTAACCTACTGGGGACAAATTCACCCCTCCACTTT. Translated: CASNLLGTNSPLHF. The chain recombines TRBV19 with TRBJ1-6; D may be TRBD1 (6 bases). V was trimmed by 7 bases and J by 7 bases, leaving 14 bases between them. Germline CDR1 is LNHDA and CDR2 is SQIVND (reference sequence). This CDR3 has 14 residues.